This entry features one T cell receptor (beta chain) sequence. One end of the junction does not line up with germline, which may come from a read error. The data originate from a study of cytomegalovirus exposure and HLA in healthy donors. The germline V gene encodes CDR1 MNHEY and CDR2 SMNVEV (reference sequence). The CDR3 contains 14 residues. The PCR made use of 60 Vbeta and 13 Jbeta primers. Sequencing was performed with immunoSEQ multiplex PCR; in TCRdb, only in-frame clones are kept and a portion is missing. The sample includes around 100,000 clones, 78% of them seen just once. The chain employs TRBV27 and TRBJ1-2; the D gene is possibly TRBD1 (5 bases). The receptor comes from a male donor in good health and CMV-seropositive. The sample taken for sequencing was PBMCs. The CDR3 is CASGFTRRGYGYTF. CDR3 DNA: TGTGCCAGCGGTTTCACCCGTAGGGGCTATGGCTACACCTTC.